A single sample gave rise to the 14 T cell receptor beta chains below, sequenced in a study of blood T cell repertoires in COVID-19. Clones were read by immunoSEQ multiplex PCR, and TCRdb kept only the in-frame ones, dropping some. The repertoire has about 220,000 clones, 80% to 85% of them found once; the top ten carry 15% to 20%. The sequencing sample was made of peripheral blood. These receptors originate from a man between 25 and 39 years old with active or convalescent COVID-19.

The genes are TRBV28 and TRBJ1-1; a possible D gene is TRBD1 (5 bases). Looked up from germline, CDR1 is MDHEN and CDR2 is SYDVKM. This CDR3 comprises 15 residues. V lost 4 bases, J lost 3 bases, and 15 bases lay in between. CDR3 nucleotide sequence: TGTGCCAGCAGTTGGGACTCCTATAAGGACACTGAAGCTTTCTTT. Encoded protein: CASSWDSYKDTEAFF.

CDR3 coding DNA: TGTGCCAGCTCACCACTGGGCGGGGCCAACGTCCTGACTTTC. Its protein is CASSPLGGANVLTF. V gene TRBV18 combines with J gene TRBJ2-6; D ambiguous. This CDR3 has 14 residues. In germline, CDR1 is KGHSH, CDR2 LQKENI. V lost 1 base to trimming and J lost 4 bases, with 5 bases between them. Full variable domain (remainder filled in from reference TRBV18 and TRBJ2-6): NAGVMQNPRHLVRRRGQEARLRCSPMKGHSHVYWYRQLPEEGLKFMVYLQKENIIDESGMPKERFSAEFPKEGPSILRIQQVVRGDSAAYFCASSPLGGANVLTFGAGSRLTVL.

The V and J genes are TRBV9 and TRBJ2-2; tentative D call: TRBD2 (6 bases). Trimming took 0 bases from V and 1 from J, leaving 7 bases between them. Germline V gene data show CDR1 as SGDLS and CDR2 as YYNGEE. CDR3 size: 15 residues. This CDR3 is CASSVAGENTGELFF. The CDR3 DNA reads TGTGCCAGCAGCGTAGCGGGAGAGAACACCGGGGAGCTGTTTTTT.

In its sample, this clone was seen once. This chain links TRBV30 with TRBJ1-5, with TRBD1 as a possible D gene (6 bases). The ends were cut back, 0 bases at V and 5 bases at J, with 14 bases in the middle. The CDR3 consists of 15 residues. In germline, CDR1 is GTSNPN, CDR2 SVGIG (reference sequence). The CDR3 coding sequence is TGTGCCTGGAGTGTACGAACAGGGACGGATCAGCCCCAGCATTTT. Its translation is CAWSVRTGTDQPQHF.

The V gene is TRBV2, the J gene TRBJ1-1; no reliable D call. V was cut by 4 bases and J by 0 bases, with 6 bases left in between. The germline CDR1 and CDR2 sequences are SNHLY and FYNNEI. The CDR3 sequence is 13 residues long. CDR3 nucleotides: TGTGCCAGCAGTGGGCATGTGAACACTGAAGCTTTCTTT. It is translated as CASSGHVNTEAFF.

J is TRBJ2-2 and V is TRBV18; D uncertain. Between the trimmed V and J ends, which lost 2 bases and 8 bases, there was a span of 6 bases. The CDR3 runs 12 residues. CDR1 is KGHSH, CDR2 LQKENI, per germline. As DNA, the CDR3 is TGTGCCAGCTCACCAGCGGCTGGGGAGCTGTTTTTT. It encodes CASSPAAGELFF.

In its sample, this clone was seen once. CDR3 loop: CASRTDRATDTQYF. As DNA, the CDR3 is TGTGCCAGCAGAACGGACAGGGCCACAGATACGCAGTATTTT. The V call is TRBV28, the J call TRBJ2-3; TRBD1 aligns across 8 bases. Germline loops: CDR1 MDHEN, CDR2 SYDVKM. The CDR3 length is 14 residues. Unmatched junction bases numbered 4, after V lost 6 bases and J lost 2 bases.

The chain links TRBV29-1 to TRBJ2-5; D possibly corresponds to TRBD2 (5 bases). V lost 3 bases and J lost 1, with 6 bases in between. The CDR3 extends over 12 amino acids. Germline V gene sequence: CDR1 SQVTM, CDR2 ANQGSEA. For the CDR3, the DNA is TGCAGCGTTGAGGAGGTCCAAGAGACCCAGTACTTC. Its translation is CSVEEVQETQYF.

The chain uses TRBV6-5 and TRBJ2-3; D may be TRBD1 (5 bases). V lost 6 bases to trimming and J lost 6 bases, with 13 bases between them. Germline assignment: CDR1 MNHEY and CDR2 SVGAGI. CDR3 length: 13 residues. The CDR3 region has the DNA TGTGCCAGCAGGACTCCCGCAGGGGATACGCAGTATTTT. This sequence encodes CASRTPAGDTQYF.

The chain uses TRBV3-1 (or the pseudogene TRBV3-2) and TRBJ2-1; D might be TRBD2 (6 bases). The CDR3 runs to 11 residues. Trimming shortened V by 6 bases and J by 9 bases, and 9 bases separated the two germline ends. Germline-derived CDR1 and CDR2 are LGHDT and YNNKEL (reference sequence). The CDR3 loop is CASREGREQFF. The CDR3 coding sequence is TGTGCCAGCAGGGAGGGGCGTGAGCAGTTCTTC.

The chain recombines TRBV6-2 or TRBV6-3 with TRBJ2-2; 9 positions match TRBD2. Germline V gives CDR1 MNHEY, CDR2 SVGEGT. Unmatched junction bases numbered 4, after V lost 5 bases and J lost 3 bases. This CDR3 spans 15 amino acids. The CDR3 region is CASSGLAIDTGELFF. The CDR3 nucleotides are TGTGCCAGCAGTGGACTAGCGATAGACACCGGGGAGCTGTTTTTT.

The chain joins TRBV11-2 to TRBJ1-6; TRBD1 aligns across 7 bases. Germline CDR1 is SGHAT and CDR2 is FQNNGV. J was trimmed by 10 bases and V by 3 bases; bases with no gene match: 6. CDR3 length: 14 amino acids. CDR3 in amino acids: CASSFRQGGSPLHF. In nucleotides, the CDR3 is TGTGCCAGCAGCTTCAGACAGGGTGGGTCACCCCTCCACTTT.

The chain recombines TRBV7-2 with TRBJ1-1; weak D call: TRBD1 (5 bases). The CDR3 has 14 amino acids. The V and J ends lost 3 bases and 4 bases respectively, with 12 bases between them. CDR1 and CDR2 from the germline V gene are SGHTA and FQGNSA. CDR3 DNA: TGTGCCAGCAGCTTCCAGGGATTGGGCACTGAAGCTTTCTTT. Translated, it gives CASSFQGLGTEAFF.

V gene TRBV3-1 (or the pseudogene TRBV3-2) combines with J gene TRBJ2-1; 7 nucleotides align to TRBD2. This CDR3 comprises 13 residues. V was clipped by 3 bases and J by 4 bases; unmatched bases: 0. Germline lookup yields CDR1 LGHDT and CDR2 YNNKEL (reference sequence). The CDR3 loop reads CASSQRGYNEQFF. In DNA, the CDR3 is TGTGCCAGCAGCCAGCGGGGGTACAATGAGCAGTTCTTC.